This T cell receptor (beta chain) was captured by sequencing in a study of shared T cell receptors in the human thymus. Germline V CDR1 and CDR2: MNHEY, SMNVEV (reference sequence). The ends lost 8 bases at V and 8 bases at J; junction bases unmatched: 9. CDR3 size: 14 residues. Sequencing used immunoSEQ multiplex PCR; TCRdb keeps in-frame clones, though not all of them. The sample has about 500,000 clones; approximately 78% are singletons. The data also belong to a second study, concerning human thymus T cells. That work states: Healthy Finnish infants undergoing corrective surgery for congenital heart defects were the donors. Thymus was obtained from resections taken during corrective heart surgery. V and J genes seemed to be used with bias in thymic and blood repertoires. Related research described strongly overlapping thymic repertoires in unrelated people.

Sequences were obtained from thymocytes. This sequence joins TRBV27 and TRBJ2-1, with TRBD2 matching over 10 bases. This TCR derives from a boy under three years old with a congenital heart defect. The CDR3 nucleotides read TGTGCCAGCTGTCCCGCTAGCGGGAGAGATGAGCAGTTCTTC. It is translated as CASCPASGRDEQFF.